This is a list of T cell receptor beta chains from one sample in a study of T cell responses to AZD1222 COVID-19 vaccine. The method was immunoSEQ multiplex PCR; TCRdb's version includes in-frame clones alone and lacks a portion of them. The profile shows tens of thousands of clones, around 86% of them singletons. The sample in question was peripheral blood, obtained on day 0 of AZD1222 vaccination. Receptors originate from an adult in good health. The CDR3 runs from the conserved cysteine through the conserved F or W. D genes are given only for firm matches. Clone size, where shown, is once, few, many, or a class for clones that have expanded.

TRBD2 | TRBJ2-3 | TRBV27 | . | TGTGCCAGCAGTAGACAGCGGGGGGGTTTAACAGATACGCAGTATTTT | CASSRQRGGLTDTQYF
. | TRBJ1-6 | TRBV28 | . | TGTGCCAGCAGCTCGCTGGGAGGTGTGTATAATTCACCCCTCCACTTT | CASSSLGGVYNSPLHF
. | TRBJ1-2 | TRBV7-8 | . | TGTGCCAGCAGTTTAGGGGGGAGAAGCTACACCTTC | CASSLGGRSYTF
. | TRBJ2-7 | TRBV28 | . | TGTGCCAGCGGAGGGGGGTCCTACGAGCAGTACTTC | CASGGGSYEQYF
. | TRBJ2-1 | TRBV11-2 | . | TGTGCCAGCAGCCTCAGAGGGGATGAGCAGTTCTTC | CASSLRGDEQFF
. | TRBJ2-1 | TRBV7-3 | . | TGTGCCAGCAGCCTCGGGGGCCACCCTTACAATGAGCAGTTCTTC | CASSLGGHPYNEQFF
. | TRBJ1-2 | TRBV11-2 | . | TGTGCCAGCAGAGGCCTGAGCTATGGCTACACCTTC | CASRGLSYGYTF
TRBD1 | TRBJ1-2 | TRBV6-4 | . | TGTGCCAGCAGTGAATCAGCAGGGGGCGATGGCTATGGCTACACCTTC | CASSESAGGDGYGYTF
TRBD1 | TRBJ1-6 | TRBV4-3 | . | TGCGCCAGCAGGGGAGCCGGGACAGCCTATAATTCACCCCTCCACTTT | CASRGAGTAYNSPLHF
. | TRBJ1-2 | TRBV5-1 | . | TGCGCCAGCAGCTTGGACAGGTTGGGACCGTATGGCTACACCTTC | CASSLDRLGPYGYTF
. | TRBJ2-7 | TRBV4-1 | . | TGCGCCAGCAACCAAGTCTATGGGGACGAGCAGTACTTC | CASNQVYGDEQYF
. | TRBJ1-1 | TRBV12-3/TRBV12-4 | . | TGTGCCAGCAGCCCAACACGGGCCACTGAAGCTTTCTTT | CASSPTRATEAFF
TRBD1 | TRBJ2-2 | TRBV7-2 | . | TGTGCCAGCAGCCCCCCGGGACAGGGATCCGCCGGGGAGCTGTTTTTT | CASSPPGQGSAGELFF
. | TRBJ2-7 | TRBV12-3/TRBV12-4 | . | TGTGCCAGCCCAGTTTTAATTCCCCCCGAGCAGTACTTC | CASPVLIPPEQYF
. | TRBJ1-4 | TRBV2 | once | TGTGCCAGCAGTTTTACCGGGACTCATGAAAAACTGTTTTTT | CASSFTGTHEKLFF
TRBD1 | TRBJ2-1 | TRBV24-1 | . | TGTGCCACCAGTGATTTAGCAGGGGGCTTACGAGAGCAGTTCTTC | CATSDLAGGLREQFF
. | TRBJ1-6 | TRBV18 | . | TGTGCCAGCTCACCAAGGGACTCTAATTCACCCCTCCACTTT | CASSPRDSNSPLHF
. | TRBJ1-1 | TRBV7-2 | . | TGTGCCAGCAGCTTATCAGGGAGATCTGGGGGTGAAGCTTTCTTT | CASSLSGRSGGEAFF
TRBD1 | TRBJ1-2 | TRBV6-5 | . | TGTGCCAGCAGTCGGGGACAGGGGTCAGACGGCTACACCTTC | CASSRGQGSDGYTF
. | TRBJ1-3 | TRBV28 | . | TGTGCCAGCAGGTGGGGTTCCGGGTCCTCTGGAAACACCATATATTTT | CASRWGSGSSGNTIYF
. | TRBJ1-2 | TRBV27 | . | TGTGCCAGCACCCCCCGGGGGGGCTATGGCTACACCTTC | CASTPRGGYGYTF
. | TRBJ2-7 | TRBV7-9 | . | TGTGCCAGCAGCCGGGACGGGGGGCCCTCCACCCTCCTCGAGCAGTACTTC | CASSRDGGPSTLLEQYF
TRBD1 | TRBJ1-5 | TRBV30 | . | TGTGCCTGGAGGGACAGGGGGCTAAGTCAGCCCCAGCATTTT | CAWRDRGLSQPQHF
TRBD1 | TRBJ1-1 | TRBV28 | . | TGTGCCAGCAGTTCCCCGGGACAGGGGGTGGGTGAAGCTTTCTTT | CASSSPGQGVGEAFF
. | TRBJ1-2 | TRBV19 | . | TGTGCCAGTAGTGTTGGAGGCTACTACACCTTC | CASSVGGYYTF
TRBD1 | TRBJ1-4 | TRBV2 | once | TGTGCCAGCGGAGAACAGGGGGCGCCTAATGAAAAACTGTTTTTT | CASGEQGAPNEKLFF
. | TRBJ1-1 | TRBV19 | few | TGTGCCAGTAGTTCCCGGGGCACTGAAGCTTTCTTT | CASSSRGTEAFF
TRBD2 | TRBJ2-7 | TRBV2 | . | TGTGCCAGCAGTCTTAGCGGGGGGTCCTACGAGCAGTACTTC | CASSLSGGSYEQYF
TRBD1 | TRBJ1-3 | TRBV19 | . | TGTGCCAGTAGTATTACAGGGGCCCAGGGAAACACCATATATTTT | CASSITGAQGNTIYF
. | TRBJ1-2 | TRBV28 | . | TGTGCCAGCAGCCTCGACAGGTTCGGCTACACCTTC | CASSLDRFGYTF
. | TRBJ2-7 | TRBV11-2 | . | TGTGCCAGCAGGAAACTTGACAGTTTCTACGAGCAGTACTTC | CASRKLDSFYEQYF
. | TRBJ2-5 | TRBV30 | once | TGTGCCTGGAGTCAGGGTGAGACCCAGTACTTC | CAWSQGETQYF
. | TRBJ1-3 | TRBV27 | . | TGTGCCAGCAGTTCGGCTCCCCCTGGAAGGGCGATCGGAAACACCATATATTTT | CASSSAPPGRAIGNTIYF
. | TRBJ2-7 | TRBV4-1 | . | TGCGCCAGCAGCCAACACGTGGGGAGCGTCTCCTACGAGCAGTACTTC | CASSQHVGSVSYEQYF
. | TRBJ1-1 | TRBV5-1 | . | TGCGCCAGCAGCCTCGGACAGAGGAACACTGAAGCTTTCTTT | CASSLGQRNTEAFF
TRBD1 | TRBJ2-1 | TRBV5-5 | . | TGTGCCAGCAGCCCCGGACAGGGCCCGCCGCATGGGCAGTTCTTC | CASSPGQGPPHGQFF
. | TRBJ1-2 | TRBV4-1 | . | TGCGCCAGCAGCCAAGTGGGGGGACCGCATTATGGCTACACCTTC | CASSQVGGPHYGYTF
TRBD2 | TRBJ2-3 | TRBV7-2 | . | TGTGCCAGCAGCGGAGGGACTAGCGGGGTTGGTACGCAGTATTTT | CASSGGTSGVGTQYF
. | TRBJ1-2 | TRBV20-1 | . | TGCAGTGCTAGTGGGGGGGTCCCGGGGAACTATGGCTACACCTTC | CSASGGVPGNYGYTF
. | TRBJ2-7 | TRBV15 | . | TGTGCCACCAGCAGAGATCAGAGGGGGAAGTTCGAGCAGTACTTC | CATSRDQRGKFEQYF
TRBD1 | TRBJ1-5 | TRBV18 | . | TGTGCCAGCTCACCACAGGGGGCACGCAATCAGCCCCAGCATTTT | CASSPQGARNQPQHF
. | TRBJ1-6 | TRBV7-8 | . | TGTGCCAGCACAAGTACCTATTCACCCCTCCACTTT | CASTSTYSPLHF
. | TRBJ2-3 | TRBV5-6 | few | TGTGCCAGCAGCTTGGATGGCGTGGTGACAGATACGCAGTATTTT | CASSLDGVVTDTQYF
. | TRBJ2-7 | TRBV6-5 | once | TGTGCCAGCAGTTACTCGCAGACAGGCTACGAGCAGTACTTC | CASSYSQTGYEQYF
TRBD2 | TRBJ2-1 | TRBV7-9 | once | TGTGCCAGCAGCTTTTGGGGGAGCGGGGTGACCTACAATGAGCAGTTCTTC | CASSFWGSGVTYNEQFF
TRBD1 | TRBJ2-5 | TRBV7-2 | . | TGTGCCAGCAGCTTAGGACAGGGCTTTTGGGAGACCCAGTACTTC | CASSLGQGFWETQYF
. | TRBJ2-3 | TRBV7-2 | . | TGTGCCAGCAGCTTAGCGCAGGATACGCAGTATTTT | CASSLAQDTQYF
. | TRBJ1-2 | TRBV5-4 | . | TGTGCCAGCAGCTTTGGGGCAGGGACTAACTATGGCTACACCTTC | CASSFGAGTNYGYTF
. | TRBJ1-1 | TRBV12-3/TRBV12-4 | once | TGTGCCAGCAGCTTCCTTTTCAACACTGAAGCTTTCTTT | CASSFLFNTEAFF
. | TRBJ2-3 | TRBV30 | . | TGTGCCCGGAGGGCAGGGCATGGGCCAGATACGCAGTATTTT | CARRAGHGPDTQYF
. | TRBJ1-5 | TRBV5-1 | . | TGCGCCAGGGAAGAACCGGGACAACAACAGCCCCAGCATTTT | CAREEPGQQQPQHF
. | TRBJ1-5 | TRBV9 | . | TGTGCCAGCAGCGTATTCGGGGGTATAGAGCCCCAGCATTTT | CASSVFGGIEPQHF
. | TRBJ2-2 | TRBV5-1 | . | TGCGCCAGCAGCTTCCTAGAAAGTTCAACCGGGGAGCTGTTTTTT | CASSFLESSTGELFF
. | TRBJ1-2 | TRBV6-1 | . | TGTGCCAGCAGTGAACGTCCGGGGAGGGAGTATGGCTACACCTTC | CASSERPGREYGYTF
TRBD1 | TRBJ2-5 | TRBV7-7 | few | TGTGCCAGCAGCCAAGGGACAGGGCCGGACCAGTACTTC | CASSQGTGPDQYF
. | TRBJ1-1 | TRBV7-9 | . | TGTGCCAGCAGCTCGGTCGAGAACACTGAAGCTTTCTTT | CASSSVENTEAFF
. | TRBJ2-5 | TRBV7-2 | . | TGTGCCAGCAGCTTAGTTGGCTGGTCAGCCACTCTCTCTGAGACCCAGTACTTC | CASSLVGWSATLSETQYF
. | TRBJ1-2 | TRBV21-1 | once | TGTGCCAGCAGCAAAGCGGGGGGGCCGCTAAATGGCTACACCTTC | CASSKAGGPLNGYTF
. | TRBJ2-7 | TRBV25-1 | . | TGTGCCAGCAGTGATTTGGGGAAATCCGAGCAGTACTTC | CASSDLGKSEQYF
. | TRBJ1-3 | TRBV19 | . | TGTGCCACGAAGGACGGAGCGCGTCTGGCCGGAAACACCATATATTTT | CATKDGARLAGNTIYF